The clone carrying this T cell receptor (beta chain) came up once. Its antigen remains unknown. The CDR3 contains 14 residues. Per the germline V gene, CDR1 is MDHEN and CDR2 is SYDVKM. V lost 5 bases to trimming and J lost 6 bases; unmatched junction nucleotides: 9. This sample is part of a study of shared clonotypes between healthy human individuals. Study-level findings and limits: A few donors had roughly 5.2% of their naive CD4 clonotypes in common.

The method was immunoSEQ multiplex PCR; TCRdb's version includes in-frame clones alone and lacks a portion of them. The profile shows under 200,000 clones, just under 95% of them singletons. This chain connects TRBV28 to TRBJ1-1, with 7 positions matching TRBD1. The sequence came from a woman younger than 45 in good health. The sample was naive CD4+ T cells sorted from blood. Described subset: CD45RA+ positively selected. This chain's CDR3 is CASSLGTDNSEAFF. CDR3 DNA sequence: TGTGCCAGCAGTCTCGGGACAGACAACTCTGAAGCTTTCTTT.